This T cell receptor beta chain comes out of a study of lymphopenia after photon versus proton radiotherapy. Germline V CDR1 and CDR2: MNHNS, SASEGT. Trimming stripped 0 bases from V and 0 bases from J, with 6 bases between. This CDR3 is 15 amino acids long. The table came from immunoSEQ multiplex PCR; TCRdb's copy has only in-frame clones and leaves some out. The top ten hold over 7.5% of the sample, which has about 22,000 clones, about nine tenths seen once. Study conclusions and caveats: Post-nadir diversity loss with photons came from oligoclonal expansion, particularly CD8+ Temra cells. Only patients who died were analyzed for survival; proton advantage is unproven. Under photons, naive T cells and diversity fell while effector/memory populations rose. A bigger post-nadir fall in TCR diversity correlated inversely with survival time in deceased patients.

To note about this clone: Its antigen is still unknown.

The input for sequencing was peripheral blood, taken from a patient treated with proton-based radiotherapy. V gene TRBV6-1 combines with J gene TRBJ1-3, with a tentative D call TRBD1 (5 bases). The clonotype originates from a woman in her seventies with pancreatic cancer. Some clones in this sample may be carry-over from other donors' samples. The CDR3 here is CASSEAQGSGNTIYF. In nucleotides, the CDR3 is TGTGCCAGCAGTGAAGCGCAGGGCTCTGGAAACACCATATATTTT.